The 28 T cell receptor beta chains in this list originate from one sample, sequenced in a study of shared clonotypes between healthy human individuals. Using immunoSEQ multiplex PCR, the repertoire was profiled, and TCRdb retains in-frame clones only, with some absent. This sample has some 530,000 clones, with 81% found just once. Material: PBMCs. These receptors originate from a woman in her 40s in good health. Some clones in this sample may be carry-over from other donors' samples.

The sample holds a few counts of this clone. The genes are TRBV5-6 and TRBJ2-5; D is perhaps TRBD2 (7 bases). The V end lost 4 bases, the J end lost 5 bases, and 18 bases lay between the germline ends. Per germline, CDR1 SGHDT and CDR2 YYEEEE. The CDR3 spans 15 residues. The CDR3 sequence is CASSPTGGSVETQYF. The DNA for the CDR3 is TGTGCCAGCAGCCCCACGGGGGGCAGCGTGGAGACCCAGTACTTC.

The J gene is TRBJ1-2, the V gene TRBV28, with D possibly being TRBD1 (5 bases). The germline CDR1 and CDR2 sequences are MDHEN and SYDVKM. This CDR3 contains 13 residues. V was pared by 8 bases and J by 8 bases, with 18 bases between. The CDR3 protein is CASQRGLSGGYTF. CDR3 DNA: TGTGCCAGCCAGAGGGGTTTATCGGGAGGCTACACCTTC.

As regards this clone: With a far larger clone one base away, a read error is the likely cause. CDR3 coding DNA: TGTGCCTGCACTCGCGGACAGGGTTACGAGCAGTACTTC. This gives the protein CACTRGQGYEQYF. V and J are TRBV6-1 and TRBJ2-7; 8 positions match TRBD1. In germline, CDR1 is MNHNS, CDR2 SASEGT. Trimming cost V 11 bases and J 4 bases; bases outside gene matches: 10. This CDR3 spans 13 amino acids.

The J gene is TRBJ2-7, the V gene TRBV28, with a possible D match to TRBD1 (5 bases). Germline CDR1 reads MDHEN; CDR2 reads SYDVKM. Trimming shortened V by 2 bases and J by 3 bases, and 11 bases separated the two germline ends. The CDR3 runs to 14 residues. The CDR3 is CASSLAPDSYEQYF. CDR3 sequence (DNA): TGTGCCAGCAGTTTAGCCCCCGACAGCTACGAGCAGTACTTC. Full variable domain (outside the CDR3, taken from reference TRBV28 and TRBJ2-7): DVKVTQSSRYLVKRTGEKVFLECVQDMDHENMFWYRQDPGLGLRLIYFSYDVKMKEKGDIPEGYSVSREKKERFSLILESASTNQTSMYLCASSLAPDSYEQYFGPGTRLTVT.

The chain employs TRBV20-1 and TRBJ2-5; possibly TRBD1 for D (5 bases). The CDR3 contains 11 residues. Germline-derived CDR1 and CDR2 are DFQATT and SNEGSKA (reference sequence). The ends were cut back, 4 bases at V and 4 bases at J, with 7 bases in the middle. CDR3 residues: CSATRVETQYF. DNA for the CDR3: TGCAGTGCTACCAGGGTAGAGACCCAGTACTTC.

This clone was seen at least ten times. The J gene is TRBJ2-4, the V gene TRBV5-1; D not certain. Germline CDR1 is SGHRS and CDR2 is YFSETQ. The CDR3 covers 12 residues. The V gene lost 3 bases and the J gene lost 5 bases, with 6 bases spanning the gap. The CDR3 sequence is CASSWRQNIQYF. In DNA, the CDR3 is TGCGCCAGCAGCTGGCGACAAAACATTCAGTACTTC. Based on the CDR3 plus reference TRBV5-1 and TRBJ2-4, the full variable domain is KAGVTQTPRYLIKTRGQQVTLSCSPISGHRSVSWYQQTPGQGLQFLFEYFSETQRNKGNFPGRFSGRQFSNSRSEMNVSTLELGDSALYLCASSWRQNIQYFGAGTRLSVL.

The rearrangement uses TRBV7-6 and TRBJ2-6, with no clear D. Germline loops: CDR1 SGHVS, CDR2 FNYEAQ. The ends were cut back, 3 bases at V and 4 bases at J, with 10 bases in the middle. The CDR3 covers 15 residues. The CDR3 protein is CASSLYGSGANVLTF. The CDR3 DNA follows: TGTGCCAGCAGCTTGTACGGGTCCGGGGCCAACGTCCTGACTTTC. The variable domain in full, completed from reference TRBV7-6 and TRBJ2-6, reads GAGVSQSPRYKVTKRGQDVALRCDPISGHVSLYWYRQALGQGPEFLTYFNYEAQQDKSGLPNDRFSAERPEGSISTLTIQRTEQRDSAMYRCASSLYGSGANVLTFGAGSRLTVL.

The V call is TRBV10-3, the J call TRBJ2-6; possibly TRBD1 for D (6 bases). Germline CDR1 and CDR2: ENHRY and SYGVKD. V gave up 4 bases and J gave up 0 bases, with 16 bases separating them. This CDR3 has 18 residues. CDR3 loop: CAISGPSAGDSGANVLTF. The DNA of the CDR3 is TGTGCCATCAGTGGGCCTTCAGCAGGGGACTCTGGGGCCAACGTCCTGACTTTC.

The count of this clone is one. V and J are TRBV7-9 and TRBJ1-5; D is perhaps TRBD1 (5 bases). The CDR3 is 14 residues long. V gave up 2 bases and J gave up 7 bases, with 12 bases separating them. Germline V gene lookup returns CDR1 SEHNR and CDR2 FQNEAQ (reference sequence). DNA for the CDR3: TGTGCCAGCAGCTTATCCGGGGGGGACCAGCCCCAGCATTTT. Translation gives CASSLSGGDQPQHF.

CDR3 region: CASSLARRHYTF. The CDR3 DNA is TGTGCCAGCAGCTTAGCCCGGCGTCACTACACCTTC. The chain is built from TRBV7-9 and TRBJ1-2; D call uncertain. Germline V CDR1 and CDR2: SEHNR, FQNEAQ (reference sequence). The CDR3 has 12 residues. V was cut by 0 bases and J by 10 bases, with 9 bases left in between.

V and J are TRBV5-1 and TRBJ1-2; no clear D. The CDR3 runs 12 residues. Germline V lookup: CDR1 SGHRS, CDR2 YFSETQ. V gave up 6 bases and J gave up 3 bases, with 9 bases separating them. The CDR3 spells CASTLGDYGYTF. DNA for the CDR3: TGCGCCAGCACCCTGGGAGACTATGGCTACACCTTC.

For the CDR3, the DNA is TGCGCCAGTATGCCGGGAGAGCCATACAATGAGCAGTTCTTC. Protein sequence: CASMPGEPYNEQFF. This chain uses TRBV5-1 with TRBJ2-1; perhaps TRBD2 as D (6 bases). Trimming took 8 bases from V and 4 from J, leaving 16 bases between them. Germline V CDR1 and CDR2: SGHRS, YFSETQ. CDR3 length: 14 amino acids.

This rearrangement joins TRBV27 to TRBJ2-5; 8 positions agree with TRBD2. Unmatched junction bases numbered 20, after V lost 6 bases and J lost 5 bases. CDR1 and CDR2 from the germline V gene are MNHEY and SMNVEV (reference sequence). There are 18 residues in the CDR3. This CDR3 reads CASSRFPTGGGELETQYF. Here the CDR3 DNA reads TGTGCCAGCAGCCGATTCCCTACCGGGGGGGGAGAGTTGGAGACCCAGTACTTC.

With regard to this clone: Within the sample, other DNA sequences also encode this same CDR3. The chain combines TRBV5-4 with TRBJ2-1; 11 bases are shared with TRBD2. The germline gives CDR1 SGHNT, CDR2 YYREEE (reference sequence). Trimming took 3 bases from V and 4 from J; bases not matched to a gene: 3. The CDR3 consists of 15 residues. CDR3 region: CASSSGTSGYNEQFF. The CDR3 DNA sequence: TGTGCCAGCAGCTCCGGGACTAGCGGTTACAATGAGCAGTTCTTC.

The chain couples TRBV5-1 to TRBJ2-7, with 7 bases lining up with TRBD1. The junction had 8 bases not matched to a gene; V was cut back by 5 bases and J by 6 bases. The CDR3 is made up of 13 amino acids. The germline CDR1 and CDR2 sequences are SGHRS and YFSETQ. The CDR3 region has the DNA TGCGCCAGCAGAACCGACAGGGTAAGCGAGCAGTACTTC. This gives the protein CASRTDRVSEQYF.

About this clone: This sequence is one base from a far larger clone and is likely a read error. V usage is TRBV11-2 and J usage is TRBJ2-5, with D uncertain. Germline CDR1 reads SGHAT; CDR2 reads FQNNGV. The CDR3 consists of 13 residues. This CDR3 reads CTSSPGPRETQYF. In DNA, the CDR3 is TGTACCAGCAGCCCTGGCCCAAGAGAGACCCAGTACTTC.

This chain uses TRBV5-1 with TRBJ2-3; TRBD1 matches at 8 bases. The V gene's germline CDR1 is SGHRS and CDR2 YFSETQ. The ends lost 0 bases at V and 0 bases at J; junction bases unmatched: 3. The CDR3 loop spans 16 amino acids. The CDR3 reads CASSLAGQGSTDTQYF. The DNA of the CDR3 is TGCGCCAGCAGCTTGGCCGGACAGGGAAGCACAGATACGCAGTATTTT.

Of note for this clone: Since a far larger clone is one base different, this is likely a read error. The chain couples TRBV6-6 to TRBJ1-6; D gene ambiguous. This CDR3 region has 14 residues. In germline, CDR1 is MNHNY, CDR2 SVGAGI (reference sequence). The chain's CDR3 is CASSYEAGGSPLRF. As DNA, the CDR3 is TGTGCCAGCAGTTACGAGGCAGGCGGTTCACCCCTCCGCTTT.

The chain employs TRBV4-1 and TRBJ2-7, with TRBD2 identical over 13 bases. This CDR3 region has 16 residues. Germline assignment: CDR1 MGHRA and CDR2 YSYEKL. J lost 7 bases, V lost 1 base, and 7 bases had no gene match. The CDR3 here is CASSQGGLAGVWEQYF. As DNA, the CDR3 is TGCGCCAGCAGCCAAGGAGGACTAGCGGGAGTCTGGGAGCAGTACTTC.

This clone was counted once. The rearrangement joins TRBV18 to TRBJ2-7, with D unresolved. The V gene's germline CDR1 is KGHSH and CDR2 LQKENI. The CDR3 has 14 residues. With 2 bases removed from V and 6 bases from J, the gap between germline ends came to 14 bases. CDR3 in amino acids: CASSPASQIGEQYF. DNA for the CDR3: TGTGCCAGCTCACCAGCTTCACAGATCGGCGAGCAGTACTTC.

Comments on this clone: The limits of the CDR3 on the DNA are not certain, so only TCRdb's listed CDR3 is given. The CDR3 here is CASSLVLDRVNTEAFFSLRF. The rearrangement links TRBV11-3 to TRBJ1-1; the D segment call TRBD1 is taken from the table without a DNA check. Looked up from germline, CDR1 is SGHNT and CDR2 is YENEEA. The CDR3 sequence runs 20 residues, both termini included.

The chain joins TRBV9 to TRBJ1-1; a possible D gene is TRBD1 (6 bases). The CDR3 spans 14 residues. V was trimmed by 1 base and J by 2 bases, leaving 9 bases between them. Germline values: CDR1 SGDLS, CDR2 YYNGEE. CDR3 in amino acids: CASSVLGHNTEAFF. DNA of the CDR3: TGTGCCAGCAGCGTATTGGGACACAACACTGAAGCTTTCTTT. Together with reference TRBV9 and TRBJ1-1, the CDR3 gives the full variable domain: DSGVTQTPKHLITATGQRVTLRCSPRSGDLSVYWYQQSLDQGLQFLIQYYNGEERAKGNILERFSAQQFPDLHSELNLSSLELGDSALYFCASSVLGHNTEAFFGQGTRLTVV.

The CDR3, as DNA: TGTGCCAGCAGCTTGGGGGACAGTCGGGATACGCAGTATTTT. Residues: CASSLGDSRDTQYF. This chain uses TRBV7-8 with TRBJ2-3, with 7 bases lining up with TRBD1. The CDR3 is 14 residues long. Trimming at V came to 3 bases and at J to 6 bases, leaving 6 bases not matched to a gene. CDR1 is SGHVS, CDR2 FQNEAQ, per germline.

As regards this clone: It may be a read error: a sequence one base away is much more abundant. The V and J genes are TRBV11-2 and TRBJ2-1, with D unclear. V dropped 0 bases and J dropped 7 bases, with 4 bases sitting between them. Germline CDR1 reads SGHAT; CDR2 reads FQNNGV. CDR3 length equals 12 residues. In DNA, the CDR3 is TGTGCCAGCAGCTTAGACAGAAATGAGCAGTTCTTC. This translates into CASSLDRNEQFF.

CDR3 in DNA: TGTGCCAGCAGTGCGGTAAGGGGGAACACTGAAGCTTTCTTT. Translated: CASSAVRGNTEAFF. The V call is TRBV6-5, the J call TRBJ1-1; TRBD1 is a possible D gene (5 bases). The CDR3 is 14 amino acids. Germline V gives CDR1 MNHEY, CDR2 SVGAGI. The ends were cut back, 5 bases at V and 1 base at J, with 11 bases in the middle.

Concerning this clone itself: A much larger clonotype is one base distant, so this may be a read error. This same CDR3 is encoded by further DNA sequences in the sample. This chain links TRBV29-1 with TRBJ2-7, with 9 bases aligning to TRBD2. After removal of 3 bases from V and 6 bases from J, the junction contained 6 bases not matched to a gene. The CDR3 covers 13 residues. In germline, CDR1 is SQVTM, CDR2 ANQGSEA. Here the CDR3 DNA reads TGCAGCGTTGAGGTAGCGGGAGCCGGCGAGCAGTACTTC. This sequence encodes CSVEVAGAGEQYF.

As to this clone: A far larger clone differs by one base, so this is likely a read error. The gene calls are TRBV19 and TRBJ2-3, with D possibly being TRBD1 or TRBD2 (5 bases each). CDR1 is LNHDA and CDR2 is SQIVND in the germline V gene (reference sequence). V dropped 4 bases and J dropped 0 bases, with 8 bases sitting between them. The CDR3 has 14 residues. Written as DNA, the CDR3 is TGTGCCAGTAGTACCCGGGACAGCACAGATACGCAGTATTTT. This sequence encodes CASSTRDSTDTQYF.

This clone was seen once. V usage is TRBV5-1 and J usage is TRBJ1-3; D unresolved. Germline-derived CDR1 and CDR2 are SGHRS and YFSETQ. Trimming stripped 6 bases from V and 3 bases from J, with 10 bases between. CDR3 length: 13 amino acids. The CDR3 loop is CASTSRDGNTIYF. For the CDR3, the DNA is TGCGCCAGCACCTCGAGGGATGGAAACACCATATATTTT.